This section outlines one TCR beta chain sequence together with its context. The specificity of this receptor is unknown. It has no much larger one-base neighbor in the sample; base qualities were not kept. The data derive from a study of T cell responses to AZD1222 COVID-19 vaccine (dated by TCRdb to the early 2020s). About the full investigation: A total of 233 trial participants underwent TCR sequencing, of whom about 200 received two doses of AZD1222 and about 26 received two doses of the MenACWY control vaccine. Trial participants were enrolled by age into 18-55, 56-69 and 70-plus year subgroups, with around 150, 28 and 57 TCR-sequenced participants respectively.

Reading from cysteine to phenylalanine, the CDR3 counts 16 amino acids. The kept DNA is CDR3 alone, 48 bases in frame from the first base. V loses 3 bases, J loses 2 bases, and the germline ends lie 14 bases apart. CDR1 LGHNA and CDR2 YNFKEQ were looked up in the germline V gene. The CDR3 regions of human TCRbeta chains were analyzed by immunosequencing. On the study's bioinformatics: TCRs in the repertoires were matched against a reference library of SARS-CoV-2-specific TCRs that had been generated with the MIRA antigen-specificity platform. Breadth was defined as the fraction of unique TCRs that were SARS-CoV-2-associated, and depth was defined as the fraction of total T cells that were SARS-CoV-2-associated. Using the MIRA data, each spike-specific TCR was assigned both to the spike region to which the TCR was reactive and to a CD4 or CD8 class. Log10-transformed breadth and depth values were compared by one-way ANOVA with Sidak's multiple comparisons tests. TCRdb's version of the immuneACCESS table is confined to in-frame rearrangements and falls short of the full clone set. An unresolved V gene accounts for under half of the shortfall where checked; the remainder is of unknown origin. Clone size and V and J calls were adopted from that table, with D and trimming inferred from the DNA. Recorded for this sample are 75,000 to 90,000 clones; around 85% of them occurred a single time. Clones ranked in the top ten supply approximately 3.6% of the sample.

Beyond this particular receptor, the publication reports: CD4 TCRs associated with the vaccine covered the entire spike protein, and the dominant responses were in regions 160-218 and 743-854. The 56-69-year group was small, and its depth increase did not reach significance, likely because of low power. Most participants were white British and females outnumbered males, and the authors suggested that clonal diversity may have been underestimated. Conclusions about previously exposed vaccinees were limited because only six AZD1222 recipients were SARS-CoV-2 seropositive at baseline. After two AZD1222 doses, both the breadth and the depth of spike-specific TCRs were significantly higher than at day 0 and than in MenACWY recipients. Reportedly, almost half of the unique spike-specific TCRs recognized epitopes lying outside the regions that are mutated in the B.1.351 and B.1.1.7 variants. Because no day 14 peak-response samples were available, repertoires were characterized only after the peak T cell response.

Reading the label with the study, this specimen's time point is: about 28 days (+/-7) after the second vaccine dose. AZD1222 recipients given second doses at about 4 weeks or at about 12 weeks were pooled, since spike-specific TCR depth and breadth were not found to differ between the two schedules. Samples from vaccinated people were obtained from the UK trials COV001 and COV002, which included a single-blind randomized controlled phase 2/3 trial of AZD1222 (ChAdOx1 nCoV-19) in healthy adults. For TCRbeta chain sequencing, PBMC samples from trial participants were taken at day 0 and at day 28 after the second dose.

The V and J genes are TRBV4-2 and TRBJ1-5, with no confident D gene call. The input for sequencing was peripheral blood, taken 28 days after the second AZD1222 dose. This receptor was taken from an adult who received the AZD1222 COVID-19 vaccine. The DNA reads as follows: TGTGCCAGCAGCCATATTCCGAGTCTGGGCAATCAGCCCCAGCATTTT. Its product reads: CASSHIPSLGNQPQHF.